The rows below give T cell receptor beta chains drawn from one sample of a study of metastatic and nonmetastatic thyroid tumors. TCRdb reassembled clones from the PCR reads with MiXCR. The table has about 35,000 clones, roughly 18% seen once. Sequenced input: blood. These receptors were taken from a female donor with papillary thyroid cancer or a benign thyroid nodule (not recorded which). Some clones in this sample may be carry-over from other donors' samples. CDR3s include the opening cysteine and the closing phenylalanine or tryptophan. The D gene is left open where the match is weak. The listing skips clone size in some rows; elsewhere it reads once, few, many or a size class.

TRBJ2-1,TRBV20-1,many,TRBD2,CSLRLAGAVSYNEQFF,TGCAGTCTCCGACTAGCGGGAGCCGTCTCCTACAATGAGCAGTTCTTC
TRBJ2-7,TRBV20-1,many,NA,CSARDPVGGYEQYF,TGCAGTGCTCGAGACCCGGTGGGGGGCTACGAGCAGTACTTC
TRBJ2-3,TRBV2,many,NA,CASSDVVWGAPDTQYF,TGTGCCAGCAGTGATGTCGTTTGGGGGGCCCCAGATACGCAGTATTTT
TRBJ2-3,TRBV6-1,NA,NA,CASSVESVDTQYF,TGTGCCAGCAGTGTGGAGTCAGTAGATACGCAGTATTTT
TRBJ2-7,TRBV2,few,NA,CASSSAGCYEQYF,TGTGCCAGCAGTTCGGCAGGGTGTTACGAGCAGTACTTC
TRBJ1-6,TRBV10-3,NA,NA,CAISDPLGTRKTNSPLHF,TGTGCCATCAGTGACCCACTTGGTACCAGGAAAACTAATTCACCCCTCCACTTT
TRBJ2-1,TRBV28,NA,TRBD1,CASSFGDRDYSEQFF,TGTGCAAGCAGTTTCGGGGACAGGGACTACAGTGAGCAGTTCTTC
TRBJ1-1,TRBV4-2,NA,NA,CASSHGVRMNTEAFF,TGTGCCAGCAGCCATGGAGTCCGGATGAACACTGAAGCTTTCTTT
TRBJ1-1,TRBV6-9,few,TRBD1,CASSLTGSEAFF,TGTGCCAGCAGTTTGACAGGGTCAGAAGCTTTCTTT
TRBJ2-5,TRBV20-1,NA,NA,CSAVQETQYF,TGCAGTGCTGTACAAGAGACACAGTACTTC
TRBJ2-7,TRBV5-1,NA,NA,CASSLARVEEQYF,TGCGCCAGCAGCTTGGCTAGGGTGGAAGAGCAGTACTTC
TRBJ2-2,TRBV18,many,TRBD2,CASSSGTTLNTGELFF,TGTGCCAGCTCCTCGGGGACTACTCTGAACACCGGGGAGCTGTTTTTT
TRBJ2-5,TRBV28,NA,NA,CASSFRFGSLSLGETRYF,TGTGCCAGCAGTTTTCGGTTTGGCTCGCTGAGCTTGGGAGAGACCCGGTACTTC
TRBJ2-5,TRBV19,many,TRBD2,CASSPRTSGGQETQYF,TGTGCCAGTAGTCCGCGGACTAGCGGGGGCCAAGAGACCCAGTACTTC
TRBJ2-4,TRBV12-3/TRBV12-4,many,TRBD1,CASSTSTGLAKNIQYF,TGTGCCAGCAGTACATCGACAGGGCTAGCCAAAAACATTCAGTACTTC
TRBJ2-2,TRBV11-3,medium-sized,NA,CASSLEERTGELFF,TGTGCCAGCAGCTTAGAGGAGCGGACCGGGGAGCTGTTTTTT
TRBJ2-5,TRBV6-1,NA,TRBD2,CASSVSSGNQETQYF,TGTGCCAGCAGTGTGTCTAGCGGAAACCAAGAGACCCAGTACTTC
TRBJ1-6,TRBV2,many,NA,CASRVGAGVRNSPLHF,TGTGCCAGCAGGGTTGGGGCAGGGGTGCGGAATTCACCCCTCCACTTT
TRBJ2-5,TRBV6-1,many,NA,CASSSASGEETQYF,TGTGCCAGCAGTTCCGCCTCAGGGGAGGAGACCCAGTACTTC
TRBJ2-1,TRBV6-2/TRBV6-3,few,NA,CASSYRASYNEHFF,TGTGCCAGCAGTTACAGGGCATCCTACAATGAGCACTTCTTC
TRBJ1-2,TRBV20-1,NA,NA,CSAHTRSGSGYTF,TGCAGTGCACACACGAGGTCGGGGTCCGGCTACACCTTC
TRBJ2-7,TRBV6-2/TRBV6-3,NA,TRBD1,CASSRDRDYEQYF,TGTGCCAGCAGTCGGGACAGGGACTACGAGCAGTACTTC
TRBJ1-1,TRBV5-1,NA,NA,CASSSDLRQEAFF,TGCGCCAGCAGCTCGGACCTTCGACAAGAAGCTTTCTTT
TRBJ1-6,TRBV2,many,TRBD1,CASSAQQGSLHF,TGTGCCAGCAGTGCGCAACAGGGGTCCCTCCACTTT
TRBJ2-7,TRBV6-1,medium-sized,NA,CASSNTASPAYEQYF,TGTGCCAGCAGTAATACTGCTAGTCCAGCCTACGAGCAGTACTTC
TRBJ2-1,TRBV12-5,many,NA,CASGTSGVNEQFF,TGTGCTAGTGGGACGTCAGGGGTCAATGAGCAGTTCTTC
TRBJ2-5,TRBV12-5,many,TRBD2,CASGGGGETQYF,TGTGCTAGTGGTGGGGGGGGAGAGACCCAGTACTTC
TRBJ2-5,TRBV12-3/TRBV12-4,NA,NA,CASSSDLQETQYF,TGTGCCAGCAGTTCGGATCTTCAAGAGACCCAGTACTTC
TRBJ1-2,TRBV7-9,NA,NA,CASSSSGANYGYTF,TGTGCCAGCAGCTCAAGCGGGGCTAACTATGGCTACACCTTC
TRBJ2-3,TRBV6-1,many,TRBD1,CASTSGTGGADTQYF,TGTGCCAGCACCTCGGGGACAGGGGGCGCAGATACGCAGTATTTT
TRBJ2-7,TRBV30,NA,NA,CAWSLGTATYDQYF,TGTGCCTGGAGTCTGGGAACGGCGACCTACGATCAGTACTTC
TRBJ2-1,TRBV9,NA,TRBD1,CASSWTGTGYNEQFF,TGTGCCAGCAGCTGGACCGGGACAGGCTATAATGAGCAGTTTTTC
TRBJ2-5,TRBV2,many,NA,CASTADRQETQYF,TGTGCCAGCACTGCAGACAGGCAAGAGACCCAGTACTTC
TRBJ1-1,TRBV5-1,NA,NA,CASSLGHRVTEAFF,TGCGCCAGCAGCTTAGGCCACAGGGTTACTGAAGCTTTCTTT
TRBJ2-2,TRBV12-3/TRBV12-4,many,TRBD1,CASSWGQGGTGELFF,TGTGCCAGCAGTTGGGGACAGGGAGGAACCGGGGAGCTGTTTTTT
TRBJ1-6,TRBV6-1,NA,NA,CASSCEGRRSPLHF,TGTGCCAGCAGTTGCGAGGGGCGCAGATCACCCCTCCACTTT
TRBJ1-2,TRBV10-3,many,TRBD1,CAIREGQGRGYTF,TGTGCCATCAGGGAGGGACAGGGAAGGGGCTACACCTTC
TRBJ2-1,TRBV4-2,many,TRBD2,CASSHPGTSGRALTNEQFF,TGTGCCAGCAGCCACCCCGGGACTAGCGGGAGGGCCCTAACTAATGAGCAGTTCTTC
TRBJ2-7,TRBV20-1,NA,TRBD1,CSASRTGFRCEQYF,TGCAGTGCTAGTAGGACAGGGTTTAGGTGTGAGCAGTACTTC
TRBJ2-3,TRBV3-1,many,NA,CASSPTTVTDTQYF,TGTGCCAGCAGCCCGACGACGGTCACAGATACGCAGTATTTT
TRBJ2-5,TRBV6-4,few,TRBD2,CASRDIAGKENQYF,TGTGCAAGCAGGGACATAGCGGGAAAGGAGAACCAGTACTTC
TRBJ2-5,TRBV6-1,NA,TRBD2,CASSANRGEVGAQETQYF,TGTGCCAGCAGTGCCAACCGGGGGGAGGTGGGAGCCCAAGAGACCCAGTACTTC
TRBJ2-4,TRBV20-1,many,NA,CSALETAKNIQYF,TGCAGTGCCCTCGAAACAGCCAAAAACATTCAGTACTTC
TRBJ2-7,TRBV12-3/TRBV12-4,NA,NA,CASSQGQFYEQYF,TGTGCCAGCAGCCAAGGACAGTTCTACGAGCAGTACTTC